This T cell receptor beta chain was captured in a study of shared clonotypes between healthy human individuals. For the study at large: CD4 naive cells filled three plates per donor, CD4 memory three, CD8 naive two and CD8 memory one. General study points: Among several donors, roughly 5% of naive CD4 clonotypes were found in common.

Profiling relied on immunoSEQ multiplex PCR, and the TCRdb table lists in-frame clones only, not all of them. The data hold over a million clones, with roughly 96% observed a single time. This clone was seen only once. Its specificity is unknown. The donor population consisted of healthy HIV-negative adults with no recent acute infections or vaccinations. Both subsets, CD45RA+ naive and CD45RA-negative memory, were split from the CD4+ cells. This clonotype was sampled from a man in his thirties or forties in good health. Sequencing was carried out using naive CD4+ T cells sorted from blood. Subset meaning: CD45RA+ positively selected.

CDR3 DNA: TGTGCCAGCAGCACAACCGGGACAGGGACCTTAGATACGCAGTATTTT. Translated: CASSTTGTGTLDTQYF. The chain carries TRBV7-9 and TRBJ2-3; 9 bases fit TRBD1. CDR1 is SEHNR, CDR2 FQNEAQ, per germline (reference sequence). The CDR3 sequence is 16 residues long. Trimming cost V 5 bases and J 5 bases; bases outside gene matches: 11. Full variable domain (missing parts from reference TRBV7-9 and TRBJ2-3): DTGVSQNPRHKITKRGQNVTFRCDPISEHNRLYWYRQTLGQGPEFLTYFQNEAQLEKSRLLSDRFSAERPKGSFSTLEIQRTEQGDSAMYLCASSTTGTGTLDTQYFGPGTRLTVL.